Given below is one TCR beta chain in context. What it binds is unknown. The data derive from a study of T cells after yellow fever vaccination. On the study more broadly: Fractions with few cells were prepared using SMART-Seq v4 Ultra Low Input. General observations from the study: Bulk-population clonotypes that are abundant could appear as contaminants in FACS-sorted repertoires.

TCRdb reprocessed the 5' RACE reads with MiXCR, giving one entry per CDR3 protein. This sample has fewer than 350,000 distinct CDR3 sequences; about 3.5% occur once, and the top ten carry roughly a quarter. Sequenced here: PBMCs, sampled on the day of the yellow fever booster vaccination. The sequence came from a man aged 18-30 years who received the YFV17D yellow fever vaccine.

The CDR3 nucleotides are TGTGCCAGCAGCTTCGGTCGGGCCAAAAACATTCAGTACTTC. Residues: CASSFGRAKNIQYF. V and J are TRBV5-4 and TRBJ2-4; no reliable D call. Germline V gene data show CDR1 as SGHNT and CDR2 as YYREEE (reference sequence). CDR3 length: 14 amino acids. V lost 2 bases, J lost 1 base, and 7 bases lay in between.